These 3 T cell receptor beta chains originate from one sample sequenced in a study of CD8+ T cells in alopecia areata. As the sequencing template, cDNA was produced by extracting RNA and reverse transcribing it. Only in-frame clones appear in the TCRdb table, and some are missing; sequencing was by immunoSEQ multiplex PCR. This table has some 5,500 clones, less than 75% appearing once. Researchers took lesional scalp punch biopsies and peripheral blood from people who were alopecia areata patients. The input for sequencing was skin, taken at week 0. These receptors all come from a human donor with alopecia areata.

With regard to this clone: Additional DNA sequences in this sample encode the identical CDR3. The V gene is TRBV11-2, the J gene TRBJ1-6; no clear D gene. The CDR3 runs 14 residues. The V gene lost 5 bases and the J gene lost 0 bases, with 5 bases spanning the gap. Germline CDR1 reads SGHAT; CDR2 reads FQNNGV. CDR3 coding DNA: TGTGCCAGCAGCCTCAGCTCCTATAATTCACCCCTCCACTTT. This gives the protein CASSLSSYNSPLHF.

The rearrangement joins TRBV13 to TRBJ2-5; D may be TRBD2 (5 bases). CDR3 length equals 14 residues. V gave up 1 base and J gave up 5 bases, with 11 bases separating them. Looked up from germline, CDR1 is PRHDT and CDR2 is FYEKMQ (reference sequence). Written as DNA, the CDR3 is TGTGCCAGCAGCTTAGAACAGACGGGGGAGACCCAGTACTTC. It yields the protein CASSLEQTGETQYF.

The rearrangement uses TRBV30 and TRBJ1-1; D uncertain. CDR3 length: 11 amino acids. Germline V gene sequence: CDR1 GTSNPN, CDR2 SVGIG (reference sequence). Trimming shortened V by 5 bases and J by 3 bases, and 7 bases separated the two germline ends. The CDR3 region has the DNA TGTGCCTGGGCGAAGTACACTGAAGCTTTCTTT. Amino acid sequence: CAWAKYTEAFF.